This paragraph reports one T cell receptor beta chain. What this receptor recognizes is not known. Qualities for individual bases were not recorded, and no much larger clone is one base off. The sample comes from a study of blood T cell repertoires in COVID-19 (TCRdb year 2020). A note on the overall study: The collaborator samples originated in the United States, Italy and Spain and spanned the acute and convalescent phases of COVID-19. HLA class I and class II types, where available, came from metadata supplied by the sample provider rather than from assay-based typing. The prospective study material was composed of cDNA or gDNA derived from T cells, B-cell-depleted T cells, or PBMCs. Deeply sampled blood TCRbeta repertoires from subjects exposed to, actively infected with, or recovered from COVID-19 were included in the dataset. Samples were obtained from the ongoing ImmuneRACE study (first 160 participants) and from about 1,300 subjects provided by 6 global collaborators. The repertoires were released in a freely available public database meant as a resource for research on the immune response to SARS-CoV-2. Sample metadata almost always included a de-identified subject ID, COVID-19 status, age in years and sex. Findings and caveats that apply to the study as a whole: How much clinical and demographic metadata was included differed by source and by participant, and the metadata was provided uncurated.

Based on the germline V gene (reference sequence), the CDR1 and CDR2 sequences are LGHDT and YNNKEL. The CDR3 contains 14 residues, cysteine and phenylalanine counted. The only DNA kept is the CDR3, 42 bases in frame from the first base. Germline trimming amounts to 6 bases on V and 4 bases on J, with 7 as the count of junction bases outside the gene matches. TCRbeta CDR3 regions were amplified from genomic DNA by means of the immunoSEQ Assay, a bias-controlled multiplex PCR. As for how the authors treated the data: The number of nucleated cells in each sample was estimated from the amplification of reference gene primers within the assay. To quantify the absolute abundance of each unique TCRbeta CDR3 rearrangement, sequence reads were collapsed and filtered. For each sample, productive Simpson clonality was calculated by taking the square root of Simpson's diversity index across productive rearrangements. TCRdb retrieved this table from immuneACCESS and kept in-frame rearrangements only. Not all clones are present; in checked studies, unresolved V genes account for under half, and no reason is known for the remainder. Clonal size and the V and J genes are those of that table, whereas D and trimming came from the DNA. Within this sample are more than 300,000 clones, with more than 70% of them counted one time only. Under 2% of the sample goes to the ten largest clones.

One collaborating source in Seattle enrolled patients during active infection and followed them longitudinally through the course of disease. Collaborating institutions collected whole blood in K2EDTA tubes following their own protocols. Collaborator samples were shipped for TCRbeta analysis as frozen whole blood, isolated PBMCs, or DNA extracted from either sample type. The sample was peripheral blood. The chain links TRBV3-1 (or the pseudogene TRBV3-2) with TRBJ1-2; 8 of the junction bases match TRBD1. The TCR was taken from a woman in her thirties with COVID-19, enrolled during active disease. The sequenced DNA is TGTGCCAGCAGTCGATCCGACAGGGGCTATGGCTACACCTTC. This translates into CASSRSDRGYGYTF.